Many counts were recorded for the clone carrying this TCR beta chain. Its antigen is still unknown. This specimen belongs to a study of regulatory T cells in long-lasting Graves disease. General study points: For persistent Graves' patients, TCR diversity was lower than for newly diagnosed ones.

Noted time point: newly diagnosed GD, antithyroid drugs for less than 3 months. PBMC RNA served as the TCR library source. It was by American Thyroid Association guidelines that Graves' disease was diagnosed. Relying on iRepertoire HTBI primers and Arm-PCR of CDR3 regions, the team built TCR beta libraries. TCRdb independently ran MiXCR on the multiplex PCR reads; one entry per CDR3 protein. The table includes 300,000 to 400,000 distinct CDR3 sequences, around 15% detected once. The CDR3 extends over 15 amino acids. Germline V gene data show CDR1 as MNHNS and CDR2 as SASEGT. V gave up 2 bases and J gave up 3 bases, with 11 bases separating them.

This TCR derives from a female donor with Graves disease. The specimen was peripheral blood mononuclear cells (PBMCs), collected at new diagnosis, from a patient treated with antithyroid drugs. The chain is built from TRBV6-1 and TRBJ1-5; D is ambiguous. This chain's CDR3 is CASSEWAATNQPQHF. CDR3 bases: TGTGCCAGCAGTGAATGGGCAGCGACCAATCAGCCCCAGCATTTT.